This TCR beta chain appears in the sequencing data of a study of T-cell reconstitution after alpha-beta-depleted transplantation in children. Unique molecular identifiers were built into the TCRbeta library. A single record per CDR3 protein comes from TCRdb applying MiXCR to the PCR reads. The top ten clones hold around 2.4% of a sample with around 480,000 distinct CDR3 sequences, around a third of them seen once. CDR3 length: 19 residues. Germline V lookup: CDR1 SGHRS, CDR2 YFSETQ. Germline trimming cut 0 bases from V and 0 bases from J; bases unmatched to any gene: 7. The rearrangement links TRBV5-1 to TRBJ2-6; 9 bases map to TRBD1. The sequence was collected from a human donor who donated a stem cell graft to a child with aplastic anemia. Sample: PBMCs from the stem cell graft donor, taken from the stem cell graft. Here the CDR3 DNA reads TGCGCCAGCAGCTTGGGTACAGGGGGCTCTCTCTCTGGGGCCAACGTCCTGACTTTC. Its protein product is CASSLGTGGSLSGANVLTF.